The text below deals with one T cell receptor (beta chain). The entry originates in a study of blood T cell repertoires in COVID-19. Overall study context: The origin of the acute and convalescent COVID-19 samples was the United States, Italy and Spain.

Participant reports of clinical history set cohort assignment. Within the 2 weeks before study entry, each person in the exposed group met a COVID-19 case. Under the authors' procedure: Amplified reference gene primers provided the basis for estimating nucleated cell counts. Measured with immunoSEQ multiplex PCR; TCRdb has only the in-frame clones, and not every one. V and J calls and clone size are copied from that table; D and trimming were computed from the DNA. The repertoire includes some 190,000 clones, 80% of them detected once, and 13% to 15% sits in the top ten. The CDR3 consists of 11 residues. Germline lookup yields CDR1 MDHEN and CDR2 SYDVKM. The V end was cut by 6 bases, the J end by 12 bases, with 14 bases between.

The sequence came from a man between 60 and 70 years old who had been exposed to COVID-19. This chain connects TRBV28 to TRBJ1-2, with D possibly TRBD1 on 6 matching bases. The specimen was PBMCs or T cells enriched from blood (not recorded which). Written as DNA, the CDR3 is TGTGCCAGCAGCAAGGGGGTGGGTCACACCTTC. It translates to CASSKGVGHTF.